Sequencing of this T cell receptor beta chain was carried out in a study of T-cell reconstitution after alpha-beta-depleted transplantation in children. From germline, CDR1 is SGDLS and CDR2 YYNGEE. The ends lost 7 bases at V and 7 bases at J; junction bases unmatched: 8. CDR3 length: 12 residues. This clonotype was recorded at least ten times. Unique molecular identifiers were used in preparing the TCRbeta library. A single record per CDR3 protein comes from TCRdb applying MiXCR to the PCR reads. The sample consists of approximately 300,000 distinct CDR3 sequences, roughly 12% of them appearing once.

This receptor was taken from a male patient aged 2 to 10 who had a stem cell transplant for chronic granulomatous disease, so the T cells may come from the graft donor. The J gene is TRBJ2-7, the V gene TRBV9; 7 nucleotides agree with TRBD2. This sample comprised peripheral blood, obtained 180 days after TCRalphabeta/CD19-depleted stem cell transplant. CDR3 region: CASAPGGEEQYF. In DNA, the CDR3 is TGTGCCAGCGCCCCTGGGGGGGAAGAGCAGTACTTC.